This is a list of T cell receptor beta chains from one sample in a study of response to subunit inactivated influenza vaccine. TCRdb re-called the RT-PCR reads with MiXCR, one entry per CDR3 protein. The table records about 540,000 distinct CDR3 sequences, around 15% of them present only once. The sequenced sample was PBMCs from blood, obtained 11 to 12 days after vaccination. The receptors come from a man aged 50-59 years who received an inactivated influenza vaccine. Each CDR3 is given with its conserved first and last residue. A D gene is named only where the DNA matches it firmly. Clone size is not always given. Where it is, it says once, few, many or a class for expanded clones.

j_call v_call clone_size d_call cdr3_nt cdr3_aa
TRBJ2-5 TRBV5-1 . . TGCGCCAGCAGCTTGGCCTGGGCCCCAGAGACCCAGTACTTC CASSLAWAPETQYF
TRBJ2-7 TRBV5-1 . TRBD2 TGCGCCAGCAGCAACCGGACTAGCGGTCACGAGCAGTACTTC CASSNRTSGHEQYF
TRBJ2-1 TRBV6-2/TRBV6-3 once . TGTGCCACCGCGGCCCCAACGAATGAGCAGTTCTTC CATAAPTNEQFF
TRBJ1-1 TRBV9 . . TGTGCCAGCAGTTTAGCGGGACCGACTTTCTTT CASSLAGPTFF
TRBJ2-7 TRBV7-2 few . TGTGCCAGCAGCTGGGACGGTGTCAGCTCCTACGAGCAGTACTTC CASSWDGVSSYEQYF
TRBJ2-7 TRBV5-5 . . TGTGCCAGCAGCTTGACAGGGCAGATAGCGGCCTACGAGCAGTACTTC CASSLTGQIAAYEQYF
TRBJ1-4 TRBV7-9 few TRBD1 TGTGCCAGCAGCTCCTACAGGGGGAATAATGAAAAACTGTTTTTT CASSSYRGNNEKLFF
TRBJ2-7 TRBV27 few TRBD1 TGTGCCAGCAGGGCTTTGAGGGGACAGGGGAGCCACGAGCAGTACTTC CASRALRGQGSHEQYF
TRBJ2-1 TRBV7-8 few . TGTGCCAGCAGCTTAGCCCGATGGAATGAGCAGTTCTTC CASSLARWNEQFF
TRBJ2-6 TRBV29-1 few . TGCAGCGTTGAGTTGGGCTCTGGGGCCAACGTCCTGACTTTC CSVELGSGANVLTF
TRBJ2-7 TRBV10-3 once . TGTGCCATCAGTGAGGCTGCAGGGTTGGAGCAGTACTTC CAISEAAGLEQYF
TRBJ2-7 TRBV29-1 few . TGCAGCGTTGAAGAGAATGGCCGACACCATTACTTC CSVEENGRHHYF
TRBJ1-5 TRBV19 . TRBD1 TGTGCCAGTAGTATGGGACAGGGGGTGCATCAGCCCCAGCATTTT CASSMGQGVHQPQHF
TRBJ2-1 TRBV2 . . TGTGCCAGCAGGGGCGACAGGAGCTCCTACAATGAGCAGTTCTTC CASRGDRSSYNEQFF
TRBJ1-2 TRBV7-9 few TRBD1 TGTGCCAGCAGCTCGAGCAGGGGGCGCGTCTATGGCTACACCTTC CASSSSRGRVYGYTF
TRBJ1-2 TRBV6-1 few TRBD1 TGTGCCAGCAGTGAGACCGGGACAGGGGATGGCTACACCTTC CASSETGTGDGYTF
TRBJ2-4 TRBV7-2 few . TGTGCCAGCAGCTGGAGCAGGGACGGAACCATTCAGTACTTC CASSWSRDGTIQYF
TRBJ2-1 TRBV7-9 few TRBD2 TGTGCCAGCAGCTTAGCGCAGACTAGCGGGCTTCGGTATGAGCAGTTCTTC CASSLAQTSGLRYEQFF
TRBJ2-3 TRBV4-3 few . TGCGCCAGCAGCCAAGAAGGTTCTTTGAGGACGGTGGGTGAGGCAGATACGCAGTATTTT CASSQEGSLRTVGEADTQYF
TRBJ2-1 TRBV12-3/TRBV12-4 few TRBD2 TGTGCCAGCAGTGGTTCTAGCGGGAGGTGGGGTGAGCAGTTCTTC CASSGSSGRWGEQFF
TRBJ1-5 TRBV6-2/TRBV6-3 . . TGTGCCAGCAGTCGGAGGGGCGCGGGCCAGCCCCAGCATTTT CASSRRGAGQPQHF
TRBJ2-4 TRBV27 . . TGTGCCAGCAGTCTTAGCTGGGGCAAAAACATTCAGTACTTC CASSLSWGKNIQYF
TRBJ1-2 TRBV4-3 . . TGCGCCAGCAGCCAAGATCCGAGGGCCAAGTATGGCTACACCTTC CASSQDPRAKYGYTF
TRBJ1-1 TRBV28 . . TGTGCCAGCACCGTCGGCAGCCGGGGAACTGAAGCTTTCTTT CASTVGSRGTEAFF
TRBJ2-5 TRBV6-5 many . TGTGCCAGCAGCCGAAAGTCCAGCAGTCCAGGAGCCCAGAACTTC CASSRKSSSPGAQNF
TRBJ2-2 TRBV12-3/TRBV12-4 . . TGTGCCAGCAGTTTCGGGACCGCCGGCACCGGGGAGCTGTTTTTT CASSFGTAGTGELFF
TRBJ1-2 TRBV5-1 few . TGCGCCACCTTCCCTTCCCCAGTTCTCCAGGATGGCTACACCTTC CATFPSPVLQDGYTF
TRBJ2-7 TRBV10-3 . . TGTGCCATCAGGCGGCTAGCCGATACCTACGAGCAGTACTTC CAIRRLADTYEQYF
TRBJ2-7 TRBV2 few . TGTGCCAGCAGTCGAGGCAGGGGCATTGACGAGCAGTACTTC CASSRGRGIDEQYF